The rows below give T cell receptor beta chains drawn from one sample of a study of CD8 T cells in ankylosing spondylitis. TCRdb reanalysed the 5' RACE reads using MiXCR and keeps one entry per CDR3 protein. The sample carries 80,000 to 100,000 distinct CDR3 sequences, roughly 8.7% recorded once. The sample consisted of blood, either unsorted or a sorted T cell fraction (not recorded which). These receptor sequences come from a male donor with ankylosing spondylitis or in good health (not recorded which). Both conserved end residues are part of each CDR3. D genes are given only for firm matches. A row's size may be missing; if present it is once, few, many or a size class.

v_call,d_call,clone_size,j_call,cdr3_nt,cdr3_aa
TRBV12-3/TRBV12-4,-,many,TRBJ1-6,TGTGCCAGCAGTTTGGCAGGGAAGAATTCACCCCTCCACTTT,CASSLAGKNSPLHF
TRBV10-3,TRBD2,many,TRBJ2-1,TGTGCCATCAGTGAAGGGACTAGCGGGGGGGGTGAGCAGTTCTTC,CAISEGTSGGGEQFF
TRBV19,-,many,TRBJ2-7,TGTGCCAGTAGTATGGACAGATCCTACGAGCAGTACTTC,CASSMDRSYEQYF
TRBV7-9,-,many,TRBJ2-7,TGTGCCAGCAGCTTAGGGGGTCTTCCTTCGGAGCAGTACTTC,CASSLGGLPSEQYF
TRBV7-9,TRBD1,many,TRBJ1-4,TGTGCCAGCAGCCCAGGACAGGGTCATGAAAAACTGTTTTTT,CASSPGQGHEKLFF
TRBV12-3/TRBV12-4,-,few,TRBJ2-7,TGTGCCAGCAGCGGGGGCGGCGGCCTCTACGAGCAGTACTTC,CASSGGGGLYEQYF
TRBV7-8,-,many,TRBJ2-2,TGTGCCAGCAGCCAGACTTCGGGGGAGCTGTTTTTT,CASSQTSGELFF
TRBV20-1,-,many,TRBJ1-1,TGCAGTGCTATCCTGACAGCGAACACTGAAGCTTTCTTT,CSAILTANTEAFF
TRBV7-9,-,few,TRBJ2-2,TGTGCCAGCAGCTTTAGGGGGTCCGACGGGGAGCTGTTTTTT,CASSFRGSDGELFF
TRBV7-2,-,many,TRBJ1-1,TGTGCCAGCAGCTCCGAGGGCAGGAACACTGAAGCTTTCTTT,CASSSEGRNTEAFF
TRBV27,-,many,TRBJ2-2,TGTGCCAGCAGTCGTCCAAAGGGGTCTCCCGGGGAGCTGTTTTTT,CASSRPKGSPGELFF
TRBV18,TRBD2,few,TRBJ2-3,TGTGCCAGCTCACCACCAGCGGGAGTGCCAAGGGCGGATACGCAGTATTTT,CASSPPAGVPRADTQYF
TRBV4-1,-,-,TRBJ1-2,TGCGCCAGCAGCCATAACACTATAGTTCCGAGGAATGGCTACACCTTC,CASSHNTIVPRNGYTF
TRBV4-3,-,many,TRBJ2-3,TGCGCCAGCAGCCAAGATCCCCTAGTGAGCACAGATACGCAGTATTTT,CASSQDPLVSTDTQYF
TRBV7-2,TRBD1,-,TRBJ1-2,TGTGCCGGCAGCTTAGAGGAGGGGGCTCATGGCTACACCTTC,CAGSLEEGAHGYTF
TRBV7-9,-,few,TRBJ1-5,TGTGCCAGCAGCTTCGTGGAACAGCCCCAGCATTTT,CASSFVEQPQHF
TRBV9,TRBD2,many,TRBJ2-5,TGTGCCAGCAGCGCGGGACTAGCGGGAGTAACCCAGTACTTC,CASSAGLAGVTQYF
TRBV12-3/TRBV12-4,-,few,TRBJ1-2,TGTGCCAGCAGTCCACCTTCCCCCAGCTATGGCTACACCTTC,CASSPPSPSYGYTF
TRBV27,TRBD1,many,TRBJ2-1,TGTGCCAGCAGTTTTCAACAGGGGTACAATGAGCAGTTCTTC,CASSFQQGYNEQFF
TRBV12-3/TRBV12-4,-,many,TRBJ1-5,TGTGCCAGCAGTTCGGGACGGGACAATCAGCCCCAGCATTTT,CASSSGRDNQPQHF
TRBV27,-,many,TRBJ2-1,TGTGCCAGCAGTCCAAAGGCCCCGCATAATGGGTACAATGAGCAGTTCTTC,CASSPKAPHNGYNEQFF
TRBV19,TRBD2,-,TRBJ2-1,TGTGCCAGTAGTATAGAAGTACTAGCGGGAGATATTAAGAATGAGCAGTTCTTC,CASSIEVLAGDIKNEQFF
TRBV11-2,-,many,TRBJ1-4,TGTGCCAGCAGCTCTTTTATCGAAAAACTGTTTTTT,CASSSFIEKLFF
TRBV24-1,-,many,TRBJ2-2,TGTGCCACCAGTGATCCGGGACACACCGGGGAGCTGTTTTTT,CATSDPGHTGELFF
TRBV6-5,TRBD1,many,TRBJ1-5,TGTGCCAGCAGTTTCCTCGGGGACAGGGAACAGCCCCAGCATTTT,CASSFLGDREQPQHF
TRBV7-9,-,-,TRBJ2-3,TGTGCCAGCAGCGAGAGAAACGGGGGCACAGATACGCAGTATTTT,CASSERNGGTDTQYF
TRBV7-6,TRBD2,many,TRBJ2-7,TGTGCCAGCAGCTCTCGACTAGCACAAGGAGGCGAGCAGTACTTC,CASSSRLAQGGEQYF
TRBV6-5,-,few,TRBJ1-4,TGTGCCAGCGGCGGGTTGTTCGAAAAACTGTTTTTT,CASGGLFEKLFF
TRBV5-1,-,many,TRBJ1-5,TGCGCCAGCAGCTTGGAGGGTCAGCCCCAGCATTTT,CASSLEGQPQHF
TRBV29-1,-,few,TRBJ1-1,TGCAGCGTTGCCCAGGGCGACACTGAAGCTTTCTTT,CSVAQGDTEAFF
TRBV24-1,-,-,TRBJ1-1,TGTGCCACCAGGGGCACTGAAGCTTTCTTT,CATRGTEAFF
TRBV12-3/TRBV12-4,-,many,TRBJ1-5,TGTGCCAGCAGTCCCCCGGGGCAGCTCATTAATCAGCCCCAGCATTTT,CASSPPGQLINQPQHF